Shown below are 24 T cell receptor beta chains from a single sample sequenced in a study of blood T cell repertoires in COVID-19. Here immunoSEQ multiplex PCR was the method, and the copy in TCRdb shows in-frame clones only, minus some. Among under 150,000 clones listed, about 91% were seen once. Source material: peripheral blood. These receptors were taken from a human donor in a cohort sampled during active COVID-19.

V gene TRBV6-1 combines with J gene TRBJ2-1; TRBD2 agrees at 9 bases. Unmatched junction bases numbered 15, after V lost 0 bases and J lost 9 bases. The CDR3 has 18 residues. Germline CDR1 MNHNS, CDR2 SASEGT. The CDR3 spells CASSEALVGGGELVEQFF. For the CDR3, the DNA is TGTGCCAGCAGTGAAGCGCTGGTCGGCGGGGGGGAATTGGTTGAGCAGTTCTTC.

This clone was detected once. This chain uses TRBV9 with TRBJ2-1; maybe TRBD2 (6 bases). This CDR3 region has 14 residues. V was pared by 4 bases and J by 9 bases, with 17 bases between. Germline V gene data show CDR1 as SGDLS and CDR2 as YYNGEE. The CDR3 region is CASSTRDFPGEQFF. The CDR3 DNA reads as TGTGCCAGCAGCACCCGGGACTTCCCGGGTGAGCAGTTCTTC.

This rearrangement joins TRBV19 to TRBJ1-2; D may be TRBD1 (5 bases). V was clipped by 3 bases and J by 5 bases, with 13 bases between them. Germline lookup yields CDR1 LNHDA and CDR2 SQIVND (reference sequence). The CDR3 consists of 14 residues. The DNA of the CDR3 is TGTGCCAGTAGTATGGGGCAGTGGGTATATGGCTACACCTTC. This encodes CASSMGQWVYGYTF.

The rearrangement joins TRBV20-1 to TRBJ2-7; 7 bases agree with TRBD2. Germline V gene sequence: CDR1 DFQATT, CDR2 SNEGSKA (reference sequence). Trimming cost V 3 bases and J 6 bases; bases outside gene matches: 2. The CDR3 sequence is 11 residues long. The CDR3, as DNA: TGCAGTGCTAGCCCTAGCGGCGAGCAGTACTTC. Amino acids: CSASPSGEQYF.

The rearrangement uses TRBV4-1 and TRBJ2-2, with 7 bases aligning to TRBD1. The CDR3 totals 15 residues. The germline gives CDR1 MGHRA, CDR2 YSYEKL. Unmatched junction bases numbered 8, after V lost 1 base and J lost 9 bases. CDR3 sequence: CASSQALQGIRELFF. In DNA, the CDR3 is TGCGCCAGCAGCCAAGCCTTACAGGGGATCCGGGAGCTGTTTTTT.

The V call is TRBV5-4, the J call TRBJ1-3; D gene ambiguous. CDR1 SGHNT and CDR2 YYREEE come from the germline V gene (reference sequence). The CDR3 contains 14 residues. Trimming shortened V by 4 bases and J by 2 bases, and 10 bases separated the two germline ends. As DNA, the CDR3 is TGTGCCAGCAGCATGAGAGATCCTGGAAACACCATATATTTT. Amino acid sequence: CASSMRDPGNTIYF.

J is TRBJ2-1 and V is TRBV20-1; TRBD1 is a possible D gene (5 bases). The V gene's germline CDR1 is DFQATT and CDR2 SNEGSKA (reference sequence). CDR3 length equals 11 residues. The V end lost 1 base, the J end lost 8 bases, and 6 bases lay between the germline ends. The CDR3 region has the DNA TGCAGTGCTAGAGGGGGCGATGAGCAGTTCTTC. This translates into CSARGGDEQFF.

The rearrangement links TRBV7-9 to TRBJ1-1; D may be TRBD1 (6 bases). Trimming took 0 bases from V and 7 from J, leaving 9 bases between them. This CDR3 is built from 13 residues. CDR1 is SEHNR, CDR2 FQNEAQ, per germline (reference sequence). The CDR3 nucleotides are TGTGCCAGCAGCTTAGCAGGGGGTAATGAAGCTTTCTTT. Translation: CASSLAGGNEAFF.

CDR3 residues: CASSAWTGYNEQFF. The CDR3 nucleotides are TGTGCCAGCAGCGCCTGGACAGGATATAATGAGCAGTTCTTC. This chain uses TRBV9 with TRBJ2-1; 7 nucleotides line up with TRBD1. Germline CDR1 reads SGDLS; CDR2 reads YYNGEE. V was pared by 3 bases and J by 7 bases, with 7 bases of the junction left unmatched. The CDR3 sequence is 14 residues long. The whole variable domain, remainder taken from reference TRBV9 and TRBJ2-1, is DSGVTQTPKHLITATGQRVTLRCSPRSGDLSVYWYQQSLDQGLQFLIQYYNGEERAKGNILERFSAQQFPDLHSELNLSSLELGDSALYFCASSAWTGYNEQFFGPGTRLTVL.

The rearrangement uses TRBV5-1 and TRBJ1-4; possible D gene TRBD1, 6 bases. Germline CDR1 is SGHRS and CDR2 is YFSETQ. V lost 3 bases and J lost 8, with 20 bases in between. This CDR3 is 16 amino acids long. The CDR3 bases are TGCGCCAGCAGCTGGGCCGGGACAACGGACATGGAAAAACTGTTTTTT. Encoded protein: CASSWAGTTDMEKLFF.

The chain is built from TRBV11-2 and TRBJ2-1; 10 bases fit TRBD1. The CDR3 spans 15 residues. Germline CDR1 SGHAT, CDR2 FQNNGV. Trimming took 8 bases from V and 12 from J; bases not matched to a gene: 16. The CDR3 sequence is CASRQAGTGVLGQFF. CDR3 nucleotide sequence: TGTGCCAGCCGTCAGGCCGGGACAGGGGTACTGGGGCAGTTCTTC.

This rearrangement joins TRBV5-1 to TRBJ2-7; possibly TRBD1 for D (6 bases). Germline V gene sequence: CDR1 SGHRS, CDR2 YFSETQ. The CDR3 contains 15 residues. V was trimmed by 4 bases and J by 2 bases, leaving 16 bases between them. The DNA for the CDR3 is TGCGCCAGCAGCCCTTTTACAGGGCCTACCTACGAGCAGTACTTC. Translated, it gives CASSPFTGPTYEQYF.

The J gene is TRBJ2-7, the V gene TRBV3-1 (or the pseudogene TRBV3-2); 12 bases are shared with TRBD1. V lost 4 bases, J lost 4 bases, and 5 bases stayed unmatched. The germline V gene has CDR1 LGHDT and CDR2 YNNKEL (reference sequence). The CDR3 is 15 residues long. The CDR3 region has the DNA TGTGCCAGCAGCCTCCGGGACAGGGGGCTTTACGAGCAGTACTTC. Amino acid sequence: CASSLRDRGLYEQYF.

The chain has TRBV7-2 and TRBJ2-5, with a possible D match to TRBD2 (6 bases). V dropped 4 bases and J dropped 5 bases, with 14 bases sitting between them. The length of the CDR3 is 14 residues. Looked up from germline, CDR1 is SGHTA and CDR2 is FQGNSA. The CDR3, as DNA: TGTGCCAGCAGCTCAGGAGGGGCCGGGGAGACCCAGTACTTC. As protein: CASSSGGAGETQYF.

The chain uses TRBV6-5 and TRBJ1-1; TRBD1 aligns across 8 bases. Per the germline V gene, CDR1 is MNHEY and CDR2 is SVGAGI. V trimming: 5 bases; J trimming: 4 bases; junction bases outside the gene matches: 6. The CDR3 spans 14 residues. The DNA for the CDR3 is TGTGCCAGCAGTACACAGGGGGGCGCCACTGAAGCTTTCTTT. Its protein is CASSTQGGATEAFF.

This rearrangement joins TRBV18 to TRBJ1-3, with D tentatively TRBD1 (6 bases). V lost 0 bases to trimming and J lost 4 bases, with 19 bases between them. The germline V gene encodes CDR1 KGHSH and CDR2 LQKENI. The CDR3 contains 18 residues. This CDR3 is CASSPPRQGIYSGNTIYF. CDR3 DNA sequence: TGTGCCAGCTCACCACCGCGGCAGGGGATTTACTCGGGAAACACCATATATTTT.

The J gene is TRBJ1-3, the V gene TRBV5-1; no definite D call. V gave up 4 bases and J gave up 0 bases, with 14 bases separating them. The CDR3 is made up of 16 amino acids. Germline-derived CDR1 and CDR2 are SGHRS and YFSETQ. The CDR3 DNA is TGCGCCAGCAGCCTTGCGACACAACCCTCTGGAAACACCATATATTTT. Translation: CASSLATQPSGNTIYF.

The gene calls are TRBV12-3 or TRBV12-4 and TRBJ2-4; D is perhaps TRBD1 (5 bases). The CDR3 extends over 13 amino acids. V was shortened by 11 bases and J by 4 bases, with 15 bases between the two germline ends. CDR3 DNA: TGTGCCGTCCGAGACAGCGTTAAAAACATTCAGTACTTC. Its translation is CAVRDSVKNIQYF.

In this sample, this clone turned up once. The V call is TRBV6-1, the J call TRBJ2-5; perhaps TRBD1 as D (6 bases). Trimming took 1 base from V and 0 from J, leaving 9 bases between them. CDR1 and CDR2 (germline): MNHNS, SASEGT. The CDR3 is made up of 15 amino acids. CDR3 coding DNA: TGTGCCAGCAGTGAAGGGGGGACATACCAAGAGACCCAGTACTTC. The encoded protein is CASSEGGTYQETQYF.

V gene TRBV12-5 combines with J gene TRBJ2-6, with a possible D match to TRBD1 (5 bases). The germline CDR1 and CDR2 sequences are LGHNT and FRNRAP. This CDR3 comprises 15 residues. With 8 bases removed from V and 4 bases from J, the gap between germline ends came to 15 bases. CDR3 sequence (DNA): TGTGCTAGTACGGCAGGGAAGCCGGGGGCCAACGTCCTGACTTTC. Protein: CASTAGKPGANVLTF.

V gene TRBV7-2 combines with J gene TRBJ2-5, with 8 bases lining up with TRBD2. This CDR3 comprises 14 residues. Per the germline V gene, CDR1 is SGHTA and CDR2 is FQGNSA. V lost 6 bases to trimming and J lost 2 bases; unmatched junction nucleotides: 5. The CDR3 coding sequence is TGTGCCAGCAGGCCCGGGGGGGGACAAGAGACCCAGTACTTC. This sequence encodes CASRPGGGQETQYF.

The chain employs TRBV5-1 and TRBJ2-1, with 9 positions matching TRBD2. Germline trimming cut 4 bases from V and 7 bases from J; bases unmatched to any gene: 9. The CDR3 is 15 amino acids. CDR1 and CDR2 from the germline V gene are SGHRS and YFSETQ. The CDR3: CASSAPGLASNEQFF. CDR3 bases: TGCGCCAGCAGCGCACCGGGACTAGCATCAAATGAGCAGTTCTTC.

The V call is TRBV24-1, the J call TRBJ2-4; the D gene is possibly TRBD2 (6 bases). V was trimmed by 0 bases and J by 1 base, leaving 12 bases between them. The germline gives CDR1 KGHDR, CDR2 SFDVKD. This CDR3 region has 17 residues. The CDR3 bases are TGTGCCACCAGTGATTTGCATGCGGGGAGGGCCAAAAACATTCAGTACTTC. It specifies CATSDLHAGRAKNIQYF.

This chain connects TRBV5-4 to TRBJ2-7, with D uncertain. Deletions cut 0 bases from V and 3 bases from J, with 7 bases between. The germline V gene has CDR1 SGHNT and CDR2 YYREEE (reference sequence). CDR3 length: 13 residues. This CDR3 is CASSLAVNYEQYF. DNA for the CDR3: TGTGCCAGCAGCTTGGCCGTAAACTACGAGCAGTACTTC.